A selection of T cell receptor beta chains follows, all from one sample in a study of monozygotic twins with inflammatory bowel disease. One entry per CDR3 protein, without DNA, is what TCRdb gives after re-calling the 5' RACE reads. The sample table sets out approximately 340,000 distinct CDR3 sequences. The sequenced material came from blood. The receptors derive from a human donor with ulcerative colitis or Crohn's disease, or a healthy co-twin of an affected twin (not recorded which). CDR3s include the opening cysteine and the closing phenylalanine or tryptophan.

V,J,CDR3
TRBV4-3,TRBJ2-3,CASSQDGRDSGTDTQYF
TRBV4-3,TRBJ1-2,CASRQEPGSHYGYTF
TRBV11-2,TRBJ2-4,CASSLGTSGPKNIQYF
TRBV7-2,TRBJ1-1,CASSLGGQGGTEAFF
TRBV25-1,TRBJ2-5,CASSPRGARETQYF
TRBV12-3/TRBV12-4,TRBJ2-7,CASSWTGGLYEQYF
TRBV2,TRBJ2-3,CASSGLAGVGGTDTQYF
TRBV12-3/TRBV12-4,TRBJ2-1,CASRPAGQGENNEQFF
TRBV5-1,TRBJ2-5,CASTNPGTGKGETQYF
TRBV27,TRBJ2-1,CASSLFGQGHNEQFF
TRBV28,TRBJ1-4,CASSSKWGTRNEKLFF
TRBV2,TRBJ2-7,CASSDGQGRRNEQYF
TRBV5-1,TRBJ2-7,CASSSIQSYEQYF
TRBV29-1,TRBJ1-2,CSVEGGLHGYTF
TRBV9,TRBJ2-3,CASARISDLTDTQYF
TRBV5-6,TRBJ2-5,CASSPLGSETQYF
TRBV9,TRBJ1-2,CASSVLAGANYGYTF
TRBV20-1,TRBJ2-7,CSANNPPAGVTEQYF
TRBV7-2,TRBJ1-2,CASSLDLEYGYTF
TRBV27,TRBJ2-7,CASSTEAGTSYEQYF
TRBV5-5,TRBJ1-2,CASSSFRWSNYGYTF
TRBV5-1,TRBJ1-1,CASSLGTGVMTEAFF
TRBV7-7,TRBJ2-1,CASSSAGQTNEQFF
TRBV29-1,TRBJ2-7,CSVFDRAYEQYF
TRBV5-4,TRBJ2-3,CASSLSRAADTQYF
TRBV20-1,TRBJ1-6,CSARDQGPGSPLHF
TRBV12-3/TRBV12-4,TRBJ2-3,CASSSGTSGMSTQYF
TRBV6-2/TRBV6-3,TRBJ2-5,CASSYGRWRVGPLEETQYF
TRBV5-1,TRBJ2-7,CASSLNTGSGGYEQYF
TRBV10-2,TRBJ2-5,CASSGQGSETQYF
TRBV27,TRBJ2-1,CASSPRGGGRNEQFF
TRBV5-6,TRBJ1-3,CASSLGRNILGNTIYF
TRBV2,TRBJ2-7,CASRTRAYEQYF
TRBV5-1,TRBJ2-7,CASSLVGQGTYEQYF
TRBV5-5,TRBJ1-1,CASSQEPPGRTEAFF
TRBV5-1,TRBJ1-2,CASSLNPGGGYTF
TRBV20-1,TRBJ2-1,CSANHIAGGPGEQFF
TRBV5-4,TRBJ2-2,CASSFGHGINTGELFF
TRBV20-1,TRBJ2-2,CSASEDQITGELFF
TRBV12-3/TRBV12-4,TRBJ2-1,CASSLPGVLVEQFF
TRBV29-1,TRBJ2-2,CSVTRETGIIGELFF
TRBV3-1,TRBJ2-7,CASSQGGQSQGYEQYF
TRBV5-1,TRBJ2-1,CASSFVGQGLYNEQFF
TRBV5-1,TRBJ2-5,CASRPGLGVETQYF
TRBV5-1,TRBJ2-7,CASSDGWEQYF
TRBV6-1,TRBJ1-2,CASSHTGGNRGIYGYTF
TRBV12-3/TRBV12-4,TRBJ1-3,CASTYVRNTIYF
TRBV27,TRBJ2-1,CASSYGLAGYNEQFF